This is a list of T cell receptor beta chains from one sample in a study of blood T cell repertoires in COVID-19. Generated by immunoSEQ multiplex PCR, the TCRdb table keeps only in-frame clones and is missing some. This table holds 350,000 to 400,000 clones, approximately 89% found once. Sequenced input: PBMCs or T cells enriched from blood (not recorded which). Receptors were obtained from a woman aged 40-49 years who had been exposed to COVID-19. The CDR3 runs from the conserved cysteine through the conserved F or W. A D gene is named only where the DNA matches it firmly. Size is omitted from some rows. Given values are once, few, many or a class for expanded clones.

d_call: TRBD1
v_call: TRBV5-4
j_call: TRBJ1-2
clone_size: NA
cdr3_nt: TGTGCCAGCAGCTTGGAAGGGACAGGCTATGGCTACACCTTC
cdr3_aa: CASSLEGTGYGYTF

d_call: NA
v_call: TRBV7-6
j_call: TRBJ1-1
clone_size: NA
cdr3_nt: TGTGCCAGCGGTCGGGGGGTGAACACTGAAGCTTTCTTT
cdr3_aa: CASGRGVNTEAFF

d_call: TRBD2
v_call: TRBV6-5
j_call: TRBJ2-1
clone_size: once
cdr3_nt: TGTGCCAGCAGCTTCCTAGCGGGCCACGGAAGGGAGCAGTTCTTC
cdr3_aa: CASSFLAGHGREQFF

d_call: TRBD2
v_call: TRBV5-6
j_call: TRBJ2-5
clone_size: NA
cdr3_nt: TGTGCCAGCAGCTTGGGGACTAGCGGGAGGGCCGAAGAGACCCAGTACTTC
cdr3_aa: CASSLGTSGRAEETQYF

d_call: TRBD1
v_call: TRBV29-1
j_call: TRBJ2-2
clone_size: NA
cdr3_nt: TGCAGCGTTGAACTGGGGGACAGGAACACCGGGGAGCTGTTTTTT
cdr3_aa: CSVELGDRNTGELFF

d_call: TRBD1
v_call: TRBV7-2
j_call: TRBJ1-3
clone_size: once
cdr3_nt: TGTGCCAGCAGCTTACCTTTGACGGGACAGGGGGCCGGAAACACCATATATTTT
cdr3_aa: CASSLPLTGQGAGNTIYF

d_call: NA
v_call: TRBV15
j_call: TRBJ2-7
clone_size: NA
cdr3_nt: TGTGCCACCAGCAGAGATATGGCAGGCCAAATCTATTACGAGCAGTACTTC
cdr3_aa: CATSRDMAGQIYYEQYF

d_call: TRBD1
v_call: TRBV6-2/TRBV6-3
j_call: TRBJ1-2
clone_size: NA
cdr3_nt: TGTGCCAGCAGTTTACAGGGGGGAGTCGGCTACACCTTC
cdr3_aa: CASSLQGGVGYTF

d_call: TRBD1
v_call: TRBV5-6
j_call: TRBJ2-1
clone_size: NA
cdr3_nt: TGTGCCAGCAGCCGACTCTTAGGACAGGGCTCCTACAATGAGCAGTTCTTC
cdr3_aa: CASSRLLGQGSYNEQFF

d_call: TRBD1
v_call: TRBV3-1/TRBV3-2
j_call: TRBJ1-5
clone_size: NA
cdr3_nt: TGTGCCAGCAGCCAGGGGGGGCCAGGGGGCGTAGAACAGCCCCAGCATTTT
cdr3_aa: CASSQGGPGGVEQPQHF

d_call: NA
v_call: TRBV7-9
j_call: TRBJ1-1
clone_size: NA
cdr3_nt: TGTGCCAGCAGCTTGAAACAGAACACTGAAGCTTTCTTT
cdr3_aa: CASSLKQNTEAFF

d_call: NA
v_call: TRBV11-3
j_call: TRBJ2-3
clone_size: NA
cdr3_nt: TGTGCCAGCAGCGTCAGACAAATTAGCACAGATACGCAGTATTTT
cdr3_aa: CASSVRQISTDTQYF

d_call: NA
v_call: TRBV10-2
j_call: TRBJ1-2
clone_size: NA
cdr3_nt: TGCGCCAGCAGTGAAGAGGGCTACTATGGCTACACCTTC
cdr3_aa: CASSEEGYYGYTF

d_call: TRBD1
v_call: TRBV5-4
j_call: TRBJ1-2
clone_size: once
cdr3_nt: TGTGCCAGCCGACAGGGATTGAGTGGCTACACCTTC
cdr3_aa: CASRQGLSGYTF

d_call: NA
v_call: TRBV6-5
j_call: TRBJ1-3
clone_size: NA
cdr3_nt: TGTGCCAGCAGTCAACCAGACATCTCTGGAAACACCATATATTTT
cdr3_aa: CASSQPDISGNTIYF

d_call: NA
v_call: TRBV9
j_call: TRBJ2-3
clone_size: NA
cdr3_nt: TGTGCCAGCAGCGTAGCCCCAGGGAATGGAGCAGATACGCAGTATTTT
cdr3_aa: CASSVAPGNGADTQYF

d_call: NA
v_call: TRBV7-9
j_call: TRBJ1-4
clone_size: NA
cdr3_nt: TGTGCCAGCAGCAGAGGCGTCTCCACAACTAATGAAAAACTGTTTTTT
cdr3_aa: CASSRGVSTTNEKLFF

d_call: NA
v_call: TRBV6-5
j_call: TRBJ1-1
clone_size: NA
cdr3_nt: TGTGCCAGCAGTTACTCGATACAGGGGAACACTGAAGCTTTCTTT
cdr3_aa: CASSYSIQGNTEAFF

d_call: NA
v_call: TRBV2
j_call: TRBJ1-3
clone_size: NA
cdr3_nt: TGTGCCAGCACCCAGGGGCTAACTGGAAACACCATATATTTT
cdr3_aa: CASTQGLTGNTIYF

d_call: TRBD2
v_call: TRBV6-4
j_call: TRBJ2-1
clone_size: NA
cdr3_nt: TGTGCCAGCAGTGAAGCTAGGCTAGCGGGAGGGCCGAGTGAGCAGTTCTTC
cdr3_aa: CASSEARLAGGPSEQFF

d_call: TRBD1
v_call: TRBV5-6
j_call: TRBJ2-7
clone_size: once
cdr3_nt: TGTGCCAGCAGCTCATATGACAGGGCAGCCTACGAGCAGTACTTC
cdr3_aa: CASSSYDRAAYEQYF

d_call: TRBD1
v_call: TRBV29-1
j_call: TRBJ1-2
clone_size: NA
cdr3_nt: TGCAGCGCTGAACGGGACAGGGGGCGATATGGCTACACCTTC
cdr3_aa: CSAERDRGRYGYTF

d_call: TRBD1
v_call: TRBV30
j_call: TRBJ1-1
clone_size: NA
cdr3_nt: TGTGCTCGGAGGGGGCTCACTGAAGCTTTCTTT
cdr3_aa: CARRGLTEAFF

d_call: NA
v_call: TRBV19
j_call: TRBJ1-1
clone_size: NA
cdr3_nt: TGTGCCAGTAGTATGAAAGGGGTTCTAGGGAACACTGAAGCTTTCTTT
cdr3_aa: CASSMKGVLGNTEAFF

d_call: NA
v_call: TRBV3-1/TRBV3-2
j_call: TRBJ1-1
clone_size: NA
cdr3_nt: TGTGCCAGCAGCCAGACAGCCAACACTGAAGCTTTCTTT
cdr3_aa: CASSQTANTEAFF

d_call: NA
v_call: TRBV15
j_call: TRBJ2-7
clone_size: NA
cdr3_nt: TGTGCCACCAGAGGAAATAGCGCCGAGCAGTACTTC
cdr3_aa: CATRGNSAEQYF

d_call: NA
v_call: TRBV4-3
j_call: TRBJ1-2
clone_size: NA
cdr3_nt: TGCGCCAGCAGCCAAGTCGGAGGGGTGAAGTACTATGGCTACACCTTC
cdr3_aa: CASSQVGGVKYYGYTF

d_call: TRBD1
v_call: TRBV27
j_call: TRBJ1-5
clone_size: NA
cdr3_nt: TGTGCCAGCAGCTTGGGGACAGGGGAGGTAGGCAATCAGCCCCAGCATTTT
cdr3_aa: CASSLGTGEVGNQPQHF

d_call: TRBD1
v_call: TRBV12-3/TRBV12-4
j_call: TRBJ2-4
clone_size: NA
cdr3_nt: TGTGCCAGCACCACCACAGGGGAAAACATTCAGTACTTC
cdr3_aa: CASTTTGENIQYF

d_call: NA
v_call: TRBV24-1
j_call: TRBJ2-7
clone_size: NA
cdr3_nt: TGTGCCACCTCGGACACAGTTTCCTACGAGCAGTACTTC
cdr3_aa: CATSDTVSYEQYF

d_call: TRBD2
v_call: TRBV5-1
j_call: TRBJ2-7
clone_size: NA
cdr3_nt: TGCGCCAGCAGCCCCGGACTAGCGGGATTTGAGCAGTACTTC
cdr3_aa: CASSPGLAGFEQYF

d_call: TRBD2
v_call: TRBV7-2
j_call: TRBJ2-3
clone_size: NA
cdr3_nt: TGTGCCAGCAGCTTAGCTAGCGGGGGTGTCACAGATACGCAGTATTTT
cdr3_aa: CASSLASGGVTDTQYF

d_call: TRBD2
v_call: TRBV30
j_call: TRBJ2-7
clone_size: NA
cdr3_nt: TGTGCCTGGTCGCGGGGGGGCCGGTACGAGCAGTACTTC
cdr3_aa: CAWSRGGRYEQYF

d_call: TRBD1
v_call: TRBV7-8
j_call: TRBJ1-2
clone_size: NA
cdr3_nt: TGTGCCAGCAGCCCGAGGACAGGGCCTAACTATGGCTACACCTTC
cdr3_aa: CASSPRTGPNYGYTF

d_call: NA
v_call: TRBV14
j_call: TRBJ2-5
clone_size: NA
cdr3_nt: TGTGCCAGCAGCCAAGACCTGGGCGTCGGGGGTGAACTAGCACCAGAGACCCAGTACTTC
cdr3_aa: CASSQDLGVGGELAPETQYF

d_call: TRBD2
v_call: TRBV7-2
j_call: TRBJ2-7
clone_size: NA
cdr3_nt: TGTGCCAGCAGCTTTCATTCGGGGGGTAATCTCGCCCCGACGGGCGAGCAGTACTTC
cdr3_aa: CASSFHSGGNLAPTGEQYF

d_call: NA
v_call: TRBV12-5
j_call: TRBJ1-5
clone_size: NA
cdr3_nt: TGTGCTAGTGGTACCGGGACAAGAAATCAGCCCCAGCATTTT
cdr3_aa: CASGTGTRNQPQHF

d_call: TRBD1
v_call: TRBV18
j_call: TRBJ1-3
clone_size: NA
cdr3_nt: TGTGCCAGCTCACCACAGATATCGCAGGGGGTTGGAAACACCATATATTTT
cdr3_aa: CASSPQISQGVGNTIYF

d_call: TRBD1
v_call: TRBV11-3
j_call: TRBJ1-4
clone_size: few
cdr3_nt: TGTGCCAGCAGCTTGAGGACAGGGGAGGAAAAACTGTTTTTT
cdr3_aa: CASSLRTGEEKLFF

d_call: TRBD1
v_call: TRBV2
j_call: TRBJ1-1
clone_size: NA
cdr3_nt: TGTGCCAGCAGGGCAACAGGGGTCACTGAAGCTTTCTTT
cdr3_aa: CASRATGVTEAFF

d_call: TRBD1
v_call: TRBV30
j_call: TRBJ1-4
clone_size: NA
cdr3_nt: TGTGCCTGGAGTGTAAGATCAGGGGGAAGTGAAAAACTGTTTTTT
cdr3_aa: CAWSVRSGGSEKLFF

d_call: NA
v_call: TRBV19
j_call: TRBJ1-1
clone_size: NA
cdr3_nt: TGTGCCAGTAGTATTAGGAACACTGAAGCTTTCTTT
cdr3_aa: CASSIRNTEAFF

d_call: NA
v_call: TRBV10-1
j_call: TRBJ1-3
clone_size: NA
cdr3_nt: TGCGCCAGCAGTCCTTACAGGGATCCTGGAAACACCATATATTTT
cdr3_aa: CASSPYRDPGNTIYF

d_call: TRBD1
v_call: TRBV3-1/TRBV3-2
j_call: TRBJ1-2
clone_size: NA
cdr3_nt: TGTGCCAGCAGCCCGCCCGACAGGGACGCCTTCGACTATGGCTACACCTTC
cdr3_aa: CASSPPDRDAFDYGYTF

d_call: NA
v_call: TRBV2
j_call: TRBJ1-6
clone_size: NA
cdr3_nt: TGTGCCAGCAGTGACGGACTTAATTCACCCCTCCACTTT
cdr3_aa: CASSDGLNSPLHF